The clone carrying this T cell receptor beta chain occurred many times. RNA transcripts provided the source from which TCR beta CDR3 regions were amplified. With the HTBI primer set, the TCR CDR3 went through a first round of RT-PCR. One entry per CDR3 protein, called by TCRdb with MiXCR from the multiplex PCR reads. This table has about 400,000 distinct CDR3 sequences, approximately 15% appearing once. There are 14 residues in the CDR3. Trimming stripped 8 bases from V and 5 bases from J, with 19 bases between. Looked up from germline, CDR1 is MDHEN and CDR2 is SYDVKM. The record originates from a study of T cells in Graves' hyperthyroidism and ophthalmopathy.

This sequence originates from a woman aged 25 to 39 with Graves' hyperthyroidism. Sequenced sample: blood. V gene TRBV28 combines with J gene TRBJ2-7; perhaps TRBD2 as D (6 bases). The chain's CDR3 is CASSTGGLGDEQYF. The CDR3 DNA reads as TGTGCCAGCTCGACCGGGGGTCTCGGCGACGAGCAGTACTTC.